This T cell receptor beta chain originates from a study of cytomegalovirus exposure and HLA in healthy donors. Details on this clone: What it binds is not known.

Study results and limitations: In a later analysis, HLA-C alleles had the fewest associated TCRs, DRB1 alleles the most. The likely origin of a cluster of highly shared sequence variants was a sequencing artifact. On later analysis, the bulk of CMV-associated TCR beta chains appeared to be HLA-restricted.

The ends were cut back, 0 bases at V and 4 bases at J, with 13 bases in the middle. The V gene's germline CDR1 is SGHNT and CDR2 YYREEE (reference sequence). The CDR3 is 15 amino acids. The PCR contained 60 Vbeta and 13 Jbeta primers. Using immunoSEQ multiplex PCR, the repertoire was profiled, and TCRdb retains in-frame clones only, with some absent. The sample lists about 200,000 clones, approximately 86% occurring once. This TCR was sampled from a woman aged 18 to 35 in good health and CMV-seronegative. The chain recombines TRBV5-4 with TRBJ1-2; no clear D gene. The sequenced sample consisted of PBMCs. CDR3 loop: CASSLENSRIYGYTF. The CDR3, as DNA: TGTGCCAGCAGCTTGGAAAACAGTCGGATCTATGGCTACACCTTC.